This T cell receptor beta chain appears in the sequencing data of a study of shared clonotypes between healthy human individuals. Study-wide points: In this cohort, only blood was sampled, and tissue repertoires likely differ.

The table lists this clone with a few counts. The target antigen is unknown. V lost 4 bases and J lost 0, with 9 bases in between. The CDR3 runs 14 residues. Germline-derived CDR1 and CDR2 are SNHLY and FYNNEI. The repertoire was sequenced with immunoSEQ multiplex PCR; TCRdb's copy has only in-frame clones and lacks some. Of 2 million to 2.5 million clones listed, roughly 92% are singletons. The material sequenced was naive CD4+ T cells from PBMCs. As for subset: CD45RA+ positively selected. This TCR came from a man aged 18 to 29 in good health. Some clones in this sample may be carry-over from other donors' samples. The genes are TRBV2 and TRBJ1-1, with D unresolved. CDR3 residues: CASSVARMNTEAFF. CDR3 in DNA: TGTGCCAGCAGTGTGGCCAGGATGAACACTGAAGCTTTCTTT.